This record covers a single TCR beta chain. Its antigen is not known. The entry originates in a study of cytomegalovirus exposure and HLA in healthy donors. Study results and limitations: There were reportedly fewer N-insertions in an Asian-associated ancestry cluster than the roughly 670-donor mean, in a later analysis. In a later analysis, across HLA loci, associated TCR counts were highest for DRB1, lowest for HLA-C.

The PCR had 60 Vbeta and 13 Jbeta primers. Profiled with immunoSEQ multiplex PCR; TCRdb holds only in-frame clones, not every one. The data show around 62,000 clones, around 80% seen once. Germline V gene data show CDR1 as SNHLY and CDR2 as FYNNEI. Trimming cost V 2 bases and J 7 bases, with 26 bases left between them. The CDR3 sequence is 18 residues long. The receptor was derived from a man aged 35-49 years in good health and CMV-seronegative. Sequenced input: PBMCs. This chain links TRBV2 with TRBJ1-1; D remains ambiguous. The chain's CDR3 is CASSERFTGNRELSEAFF. For the CDR3, the DNA is TGTGCCAGCAGTGAACGATTTACGGGAAACAGAGAGCTAAGTGAAGCTTTCTTT.